This record looks at one TCR beta chain sequence and its context. Its specificity is not known. Profiled with immunoSEQ multiplex PCR; TCRdb holds only in-frame clones, not every one. The repertoire consists of under 200,000 clones, with more than 75% occurring once and the leading ten covering roughly 26%. This specimen belongs to a study of T cell responses to AZD1222 COVID-19 vaccine. In germline, CDR1 is LNHDA, CDR2 SQIVND (reference sequence). The CDR3 contains 15 residues. The trim removed 4 bases at V and 8 bases at J, leaving 9 bases unmatched. Second doses that came at about 4 or about 12 weeks were put together. Points from the study as a whole: Donors were chiefly white British, with a greater number of females, and clonal diversity was perhaps underestimated. At 160-218 and 743-854, vaccine-associated CD4 TCRs were dominant, and they spanned spike. The study reported that nearly half of spike-specific TCRs target unmutated variant regions.

The chain carries TRBV19 and TRBJ2-1, with 9 bases identical to TRBD2. The source of this sequence is an adult who received the AZD1222 COVID-19 vaccine. The source was peripheral blood, collected 28 days after the second AZD1222 dose. CDR3 sequence reads: CASSTGLAGRDEQFF. CDR3 in DNA: TGTGCCAGTAGTACAGGTCTAGCGGGAAGGGATGAGCAGTTCTTC. Full variable domain (missing parts from reference TRBV19 and TRBJ2-1): DGGITQSPKYLFRKEGQNVTLSCEQNLNHDAMYWYRQDPGQGLRLIYYSQIVNDFQKGDIAEGYSVSREKKESFPLTVTSAQKNPTAFYLCASSTGLAGRDEQFFGPGTRLTVL.